This T cell receptor (beta chain) was sequenced in a study of CD8+CD57+ T cells in acquired aplastic anemia. In its sample, this clonotype was seen many times. Genomic DNA was employed as the template in profiling TCR beta VDJ and CDR3. MiXCR, applied by TCRdb to the reads, yields one record per CDR3 protein. Here the sample spans approximately 170,000 distinct CDR3 sequences, less than 70% being singletons. Trimming shortened V by 8 bases and J by 6 bases, and 20 bases separated the two germline ends. Germline loops: CDR1 MNHEY, CDR2 SVGAGI. This CDR3 contains 15 residues. The specimen sequenced was sorted CD4+, CD8+, or CD8+CD57+ T cells (not recorded which) from PBMCs. This chain joins TRBV6-5 and TRBJ2-1; tentatively, D is TRBD1 (6 bases). The clonotype comes from a human donor in good health, serving as a control. CDR3 coding DNA: TGTGCCAGCGGTCGAGATGTGGGGGCGCCCAATGAGCAGTTCTTC. Its translation: CASGRDVGAPNEQFF.